This TCR beta chain is drawn from a study of T cells after yellow fever vaccination. The CDR3 length is 13 residues. The germline CDR1 and CDR2 sequences are MNHEY and SVGEGT. V was pared by 1 base and J by 3 bases, with 6 bases between. TCRdb independently ran MiXCR on the 5' RACE reads; one entry per CDR3 protein. The sample yields hundreds of thousands of distinct CDR3 sequences, roughly 4.8% seen once. V is TRBV6-2 or TRBV6-3 and J is TRBJ1-2; no clear D. The clonotype originates from a young man who received the YFV17D yellow fever vaccine. The sample was CD4+ T cells sorted from PBMCs, taken on the day of the yellow fever booster vaccination. The CDR3 spells CASSYLGYYGYTF. The CDR3 coding sequence is TGTGCCAGCAGTTACTTGGGTTACTATGGCTACACCTTC.